The entry below gives a single T cell receptor (beta chain) sequence along with its context. Which antigen it targets is not known. Base qualities are missing; no much larger clone stands one base away. Each collaborating institution followed its own protocols to collect whole blood in K2EDTA tubes. For TCRbeta analysis, collaborators shipped samples in one of three forms: frozen whole blood, isolated PBMCs, or DNA extracted from either of those sample types. V is reduced by 3 bases and J by 7 bases, leaving a spacing of 13 bases between them. Taken from cysteine to phenylalanine, the CDR3 has 13 residues. Just CDR3 DNA is preserved here, 39 bases in frame from base 1. CDR1 and CDR2 were assigned from the germline V gene (reference sequence) as GTSNPN and SVGIG. TCRbeta CDR3 regions were amplified from genomic DNA using the immunoSEQ Assay, a bias-controlled multiplex PCR. Regarding the original processing steps: Within the assay, amplification of reference gene primers was used to estimate how many nucleated cells each sample contained. To quantify the absolute abundance of each unique TCRbeta CDR3 rearrangement, sequence reads were collapsed and filtered. For each sample, productive Simpson clonality was calculated by taking the square root of Simpson's diversity index across productive rearrangements. TCRdb stores this immuneACCESS table with in-frame sequences only. Part of the clones is absent; in the studies checked, under half of the shortfall reflects unresolved V genes, and no reason is known for the rest. Clone size and V and J calls were adopted from that table, with D and trimming inferred from the DNA. In all, the sample holds over 150,000 clones, and roughly 80% of those were seen once. Jointly, the top ten make up approximately 32% of the sample.

The data were taken from a study of blood T cell repertoires in COVID-19 (dated by TCRdb to 2019 to 2021). Looking at the study overall: Collaborator samples came from the United States, Italy and Spain and covered acute and convalescent phases of COVID-19. The samples were drawn from two sources: the first 160 participants of the ongoing ImmuneRACE study, and 1,000 to 1,500 subjects contributed by 6 global collaborators. A de-identified subject ID, COVID-19 status, age in years and sex were almost always included in the sample metadata. The material from the prospective study consisted of cDNA or gDNA derived from T cells, B-cell-depleted T cells, or PBMCs. Subjects who had been exposed to COVID-19, were actively infected with it, or had recovered from it provided the deeply sampled blood TCRbeta repertoires that made up the dataset. A freely available public database, intended as a resource for researchers studying the immune response to SARS-CoV-2, is where the repertoires were released. Where available, HLA class I and class II types were obtained from metadata supplied by the sample provider rather than from assay-based typing. On the study overall, not on this receptor specifically: The amount of clinical and demographic metadata varied by source and participant and was provided uncurated.

The sequence was obtained from a woman aged 55-69 years with acute or convalescent COVID-19. The sequence is built from TRBV30 and TRBJ1-5; D gene: possibly TRBD1, on 6 matching bases. Material: peripheral blood. The nucleotide sequence is given as TGTGCCTGGAGCGAAAACAGGGACCAGCCCCAGCATTTT. It is translated as CAWSENRDQPQHF. The entire variable domain, with the stretches around the CDR3 drawn from the reference TRBV30 and TRBJ1-5 proteins, is SQTIHQWPATLVQPVGSPLSLECTVEGTSNPNLYWYRQAAGRGLQLLFYSVGIGQISSEVPQNLSASRPQDRQFILSSKKLLLSDSGFYLCAWSENRDQPQHFGDGTRLSIL.